This passage covers 19 T cell receptor beta chains from one sample sequenced in a study of blood T cells in healthy people across ages. Primers used in a second PCR of about 6 to 12 cycles were a sample-barcoded 5' primer and a J-beta primer mix. In TCRdb, the 5' RACE reads were re-called with MiXCR into one record per CDR3 protein. Seen here are 750,000 or so distinct CDR3 sequences, around 25% observed once, and the top ten hold around 9.2%. This sample was shared with a second study, whose subject was T cells of mothers and their children.

The sequenced sample was blood. The receptors here all came from a boy aged 5-17 years in good health.

The chain is built from TRBV27 and TRBJ1-2, with 7 bases lining up with TRBD1. This CDR3 contains 17 residues. The germline V gene has CDR1 MNHEY and CDR2 SMNVEV (reference sequence). With 3 bases clipped from V and 2 bases from J, the junction kept 12 bases outside the gene matches. The CDR3 DNA is TGTGCCAGCAGTTTTATATCCCGCAGGGGGGGCAACTATGGCTACACCTTC. It translates to CASSFISRRGGNYGYTF.

This clonotype was seen only a few times. The genes are TRBV27 and TRBJ2-5; 10 nucleotides match TRBD2. The assigned J gene may be wrong: the sequence end matches TRBJ2-1 better. This CDR3 is 16 amino acids long. Germline CDR1 MNHEY, CDR2 SMNVEV (reference sequence). CDR3 DNA: TGTGCCAGCAGTTTATCTCTAGCGGGAGTTAACAATGAGCAGTTCTTC. Translated, it gives CASSLSLAGVNNEQFF.

The CDR3 DNA reads TGTGCCGCTAGGGAGGCAGGGGGCGGCTACACCTTC. Translated: CAAREAGGGYTF. The chain couples TRBV11-2 to TRBJ1-2, with 8 bases matching TRBD1. V lost 11 bases and J lost 8; bases outside the gene matches: 10. This CDR3 is 12 amino acids long. Germline values: CDR1 SGHAT, CDR2 FQNNGV.

This clonotype was counted a few times. For the CDR3, the DNA is TGCGCCAGCAGAGGGCGTGATAAGGGACAGCAGTTCTTC. This sequence encodes CASRGRDKGQQFF. This rearrangement joins TRBV4-3 to TRBJ2-1, with D perhaps being TRBD1 or TRBD2 (5 bases each). This CDR3 contains 13 residues. V shed 6 bases and J shed 11 bases, with 17 bases lying between them. CDR1 is LGHNA and CDR2 is YSLEER in the germline V gene.

This clonotype came up a few times. The rearrangement uses TRBV7-2 and TRBJ2-5, with D hard to call. CDR1 is SGHTA and CDR2 is FQGNSA in the germline V gene. Trimming took off 5 bases at V and 5 bases at J, with 18 bases between the two ends. The CDR3 covers 15 residues. The DNA for the CDR3 is TGTGCCAGCAGCCTCGATCCGTGGGTTGGCGAGACCCAGTACTTC. Encoded protein: CASSLDPWVGETQYF.

There are a few counts of this clonotype. The chain links TRBV12-3 or TRBV12-4 to TRBJ2-5; D possibly corresponds to TRBD1 (6 bases). CDR3 size: 13 residues. The germline V and J ends were trimmed by 4 bases and 7 bases, with 13 bases remaining between them. The CDR3 loop is CASSSTGWGTQYF. The CDR3 bases are TGTGCCAGCAGTTCGACAGGCTGGGGGACCCAGTACTTC.

This clonotype has a handful of counts. This chain uses TRBV29-1 with TRBJ2-2; D uncertain. Trimming removed 5 bases at V and 0 bases at J, with 13 bases between. Germline lookup yields CDR1 SQVTM and CDR2 ANQGSEA. The CDR3 extends over 15 amino acids. Here the CDR3 reads CSVNLGRANTGELFF. In DNA form, the CDR3 reads TGCAGCGTTAACCTTGGACGTGCGAACACCGGGGAGCTGTTTTTT.

CDR3 nucleotides: TGTGCCACCAGCAGAGAAGCAGGGGGAGAGACCCAGTACTTC. Protein: CATSREAGGETQYF. This chain uses TRBV15 with TRBJ2-5, with 7 bases identical to TRBD1. With V trimmed by 0 bases and J by 4 bases, 2 bases remained unmatched. The CDR3 covers 14 residues. CDR1 is LNHNV and CDR2 is YYDKDF in the germline V gene (reference sequence).

There are a few counts of this clonotype. The rearrangement links TRBV10-1 to TRBJ2-6; D gene uncertain. Germline CDR1 reads WNHNN; CDR2 reads SYGVQD (reference sequence). With 6 bases removed from V and 8 bases from J, the gap between germline ends came to 17 bases. The CDR3 consists of 15 residues. The CDR3 DNA reads TGCGCCAGCAGCCTCACGTTATCGTACTCCAACGTCCTGACTTTC. Amino acids: CASSLTLSYSNVLTF.

In its sample, this clonotype was seen a few times. The V gene is TRBV7-2, the J gene TRBJ1-1; 7 bases are a match to TRBD1. This CDR3 is built from 14 residues. Unmatched junction bases numbered 5, after V lost 4 bases and J lost 3 bases. The germline gives CDR1 SGHTA, CDR2 FQGNSA. For the CDR3, the DNA is TGTGCCAGCAGCTCCACAGGGGTCCACACTGAAGCTTTCTTT. This gives the protein CASSSTGVHTEAFF.

This rearrangement joins TRBV7-3 to TRBJ2-5; D is uncertain. The J call may be faulty, since TRBJ2-1 better matches the DNA end. From germline, CDR1 is SGHTA and CDR2 FQGTGA. The CDR3 is made up of 15 amino acids. The CDR3 region has the DNA TGTGCCAGCAGCTCCCTAGTAGGTCCTAACAATGAGCAGTTCTTC. Its protein is CASSSLVGPNNEQFF.

This chain uses TRBV12-3 or TRBV12-4 with TRBJ2-5; TRBD1 matches 8 bases. The CDR3 is 13 residues long. Trimming took 6 bases from V and 5 from J; bases not matched to a gene: 5. This chain's CDR3 is CASSTGGLETQYF. CDR3 coding DNA: TGTGCCAGCAGCACAGGGGGTTTGGAGACCCAGTACTTC.

The sample holds a few counts of this clonotype. The chain is built from TRBV12-3 or TRBV12-4 and TRBJ2-5; D might be TRBD1 (6 bases). This CDR3 has 16 residues. The ends were cut back, 3 bases at V and 2 bases at J, with 16 bases in the middle. In DNA, the CDR3 is TGTGCCAGCAGTTTGGTTCTCCCAGGGGCGCAAGAGACCCAGTACTTC. Its protein product is CASSLVLPGAQETQYF.

In this sample, this clonotype turned up a few times. Sequence at one end of the junction differs from germline and may be a read error. This chain connects TRBV12-5 to TRBJ2-1; D is unresolved. The V gene's germline CDR1 is LGHNT and CDR2 FRNRAP. CDR3 length: 14 amino acids. Here the CDR3 DNA reads TGTGTTAGTGTCTCCCGGAGCTCCTACAATGAGCAGTTCTTC. Encoded protein: CVSVSRSSYNEQFF.

The rearrangement joins TRBV4-1 to TRBJ2-2, with no clear D. V was pared by 1 base and J by 4 bases, with 13 bases between. In germline, CDR1 is MGHRA, CDR2 YSYEKL. This CDR3 is 16 amino acids long. The CDR3 is CASSQGSWASTGELFF. The CDR3 region has the DNA TGCGCCAGCAGCCAAGGATCGTGGGCCAGCACCGGGGAGCTGTTTTTT.

This rearrangement joins TRBV7-8 to TRBJ2-5, with D unresolved. The closer fit of TRBJ2-7 to the DNA end suggests the J call may be wrong. The germline V gene encodes CDR1 SGHVS and CDR2 FQNEAQ. The CDR3 spans 15 residues. The CDR3 is CASSHPGVGLGEQYF. DNA of the CDR3: TGTGCCAGCAGCCACCCCGGAGTGGGCCTGGGCGAGCAGTACTTC.

This clonotype was seen a few times. This chain joins TRBV4-2 and TRBJ2-7; TRBD2 agrees at 9 bases. The trim removed 0 bases at V and 3 bases at J, leaving 6 bases unmatched. CDR1 and CDR2 from the germline V gene are LGHNA and YNFKEQ. The CDR3 totals 16 residues. DNA for the CDR3: TGTGCCAGCAGCCAAGACCTCCTAGCGGGAAGCTACGAGCAGTACTTC. This codes for CASSQDLLAGSYEQYF.

The chain recombines TRBV4-1 with TRBJ1-1; D is perhaps TRBD1 (5 bases). V dropped 3 bases and J dropped 0 bases, with 20 bases sitting between them. The length of the CDR3 is 18 residues. The germline CDR1 and CDR2 sequences are MGHRA and YSYEKL. In DNA, the CDR3 is TGCGCCAGCAGCCATCCCCGGGCAGGGTATGTCATGAACACTGAAGCTTTCTTT. It yields the protein CASSHPRAGYVMNTEAFF.

This rearrangement joins TRBV7-2 to TRBJ1-1; D unresolved. V lost 11 bases and J 1 base, leaving 8 bases between the germline ends. Germline V gene data show CDR1 as SGHTA and CDR2 as FQGNSA. The CDR3 is 11 residues long. The CDR3 coding sequence is TGTGCCGGTCGAGAGAACACTGAAGCTTTCTTT. It specifies CAGRENTEAFF.